This T cell receptor beta chain was observed in a study of regulatory T cells in long-lasting Graves disease. This clonotype showed up just a few times. Its specificity is not known. At one of its ends the junction is not consistent with the germline gene, which may arise from a read error. Notes on the study in general: Rather than thyroid tissue, only peripheral blood underwent study. Newly diagnosed Graves' patients exceeded persistent ones in TCR diversity. Persistent patients shared 2,741 public clonotypes among themselves. Newly diagnosed patients shared fewer, at more than 850.

Both iRepertoire HTBI primers and Arm-PCR of CDR3 regions were used to build the TCR beta libraries. TCRdb redid the calling of the multiplex PCR reads with MiXCR, one entry per CDR3 protein. The profile shows approximately 290,000 distinct CDR3 sequences, 20% to 25% of them singletons. The germline V gene encodes CDR1 DFQATT and CDR2 SNEGSKA (reference sequence). The CDR3 is 15 residues long. Time point noted: persistent/refractory GD, antithyroid drugs over 5 years with positive TRAb. Construction of the TCR library relied on RNA isolated from PBMCs. Material: peripheral blood mononuclear cells (PBMCs), obtained when the disease was refractory, from a patient treated with antithyroid drugs. The V gene is TRBV20-1, the J gene TRBJ1-5, with D possibly TRBD1 on 5 matching bases. This receptor was taken from a female donor with Graves disease. This chain's CDR3 is CSARAAGDGNHPQHF. The CDR3 nucleotides are TGCAGTGCTAGAGCGGCGGGGGACGGCAATCACCCCCAGCATTTT.